This T cell receptor beta chain appears in the sequencing data of a study of CD8+CD57+ T cells in acquired aplastic anemia. Genomic DNA, serving as template, underwent TCR beta VDJ and CDR3 profiling. TCRdb re-derived calls from the reads in MiXCR, one entry per CDR3 protein. The data show about 240,000 distinct CDR3 sequences, with approximately 45% seen just once and 6.5% to 10% held by the top ten. The CDR3 has 15 residues. CDR1 is SGHTS, CDR2 YDEGEE, per germline. With V trimmed by 2 bases and J by 4 bases, 7 bases remained unmatched. The study's findings and limits: Patients and controls were found to share twenty-nine CD8+ CDR3 sequences.

The sample holds many counts of this clonotype. Its specificity is unknown. Patients chosen for sequencing had CD8+CD57+ cells that had expanded, as shown by flow cytometry. The specimen sequenced was sorted CD4+, CD8+, or CD8+CD57+ T cells (not recorded which) from PBMCs. This sequence originates from a human donor with aplastic anemia. The V call is TRBV5-8, the J call TRBJ2-7; 9 bases fit TRBD1. The CDR3 spells CASSFGTGKGYEQYF. As DNA, the CDR3 is TGTGCCAGCAGCTTTGGGACAGGGAAGGGTTACGAGCAGTACTTC. The whole variable domain, filled in from reference TRBV5-8 and TRBJ2-7, reads EAGVTQSPTHLIKTRGQQATLRCSPISGHTSVYWYQQALGLGLQFLLWYDEGEERNRGNFPPRFSGRQFPNYSSELNVNALELEDSALYLCASSFGTGKGYEQYFGPGTRLTVT.